The sequence of this T cell receptor (beta chain) was determined in a study of blood T cells in healthy people across ages. The sample holds a few counts of this clonotype. A J-beta primer mix and a sample-barcoded 5' primer were used in a second PCR of about 7 to 12 cycles. Each cDNA molecule carried a tag from a template-switch adaptor that contained 12 random nucleotides. TCRdb re-analysed the 5' RACE reads in MiXCR, keeping a single row per CDR3 protein. The sample contains 1.5 million to 2 million distinct CDR3 sequences, about 49% of which appear only once. For every donor, a draw yielded around 10 milliliters of peripheral blood. Each sample yielded at least 5 micrograms of PBMC total RNA. Germline trimming cut 5 bases from V and 1 base from J; bases unmatched to any gene: 10. CDR1 and CDR2 (germline): SEHNR, FQNEAQ (reference sequence). CDR3 size: 17 residues.

The sequence was obtained from a woman aged 40 to 50 in good health. The sequencing sample was made of blood. The chain couples TRBV7-9 to TRBJ1-2, with 10 bases aligning to TRBD1. The CDR3 loop reads CASSIDRDRGRNYGYTF. CDR3 nucleotide sequence: TGTGCCAGCAGCATAGACCGGGACAGGGGTCGTAACTATGGCTACACCTTC.